This T cell receptor beta chain was recorded in a study of OX40 agonist ivuxolimab in advanced cancers. Background on the study: A diagnosis of hepatocellular carcinoma, melanoma, renal cell or head and neck cancer was present in dose-escalation patients. The dose-escalation cohort was roughly 84% male, with a mean age of around 60 years, ranging about 23 to 90.

Clones were sequenced by immunoSEQ multiplex PCR, and TCRdb holds only the in-frame ones, with some missing. The table shows about 64,000 clones, with less than 95% occurring only once. The CDR3 is 14 amino acids. The trim removed 6 bases at V and 3 bases at J, leaving 7 bases unmatched. Germline CDR1 and CDR2: MNHEY and SVGAGI. Here the sequenced sample was CD4+ or CD8+ T cells sorted from blood, taken in a trial of the OX40 agonist ivuxolimab. The chain couples TRBV6-5 to TRBJ2-7, with TRBD1 identical over 8 bases. The clonotype originates from an adult with an advanced solid tumor such as melanoma, head and neck, liver or kidney cancer. In DNA, the CDR3 is TGTGCCAGCAGCTCGACAGGGGTAGGCTACGAGCAGTACTTC. This codes for CASSSTGVGYEQYF.